This T cell receptor beta chain was observed in a study of cytomegalovirus exposure and HLA in healthy donors (dated by TCRdb to 2015 to 2018). Looking at the study overall: An earlier analysis of some 600 of the donors reported 276 Gb of sequence data and 117 million unique TCR beta sequences obtained from about 179 million T cells. About 310 gigabases of sequencing data and roughly 90 million unique TCR sequences were included in an early release covering 550 to 650 HLA-typed donors. Among the roughly 400 genotyped donors, approximately 81% belonged to the genetic ancestry cluster associated with self-reported Caucasian donors. The study was designed to test whether signatures of past pathogen exposure could be identified by cataloging public T cell receptors. The study used immunosequencing to profile the T cell repertoires of approximately 630 subjects and linked those repertoires to cytomegalovirus serostatus. Besides the first cohort of 500 to 700 subjects, a separate validation cohort made up of 120 different subjects was used. To predict cytomegalovirus infection status, the study brought together high-throughput TCR immunosequencing, statistical association of individual TCRs with disease status, and machine learning. A later analysis re-analyzed previously published TCR beta repertoires from 600 to 850 donors and added high-resolution HLA genotyping to study TCR occurrence patterns. Rather than drawing on any new phenotypic data, the later analysis identified candidate immune exposures from TCR beta sequences and the way those sequences occurred across donors. An earlier analysis of 500 to 650 of the donors applied high-throughput TCR beta sequencing to assess whether each TCR beta V gene segment acted as functional or pseudogenic. Donor age, sex, ethnicity and CMV serostatus were compiled together with the repertoire data. A later genetic analysis took genome-wide SNP genotypes for about three fifths of the 666 donors and used that subset as a discovery cohort. Every discovery cohort repertoire had been produced on one sequencing platform. HLA typing included class I and class II loci at four-digit resolution. The number of typed donors differed by locus: about 620-640 for A, B, C, DRB1 and DQB1; 500 to 550 for DQA1; roughly 600 for DPA1; and around 470 for DPB1. Roughly five DR-DQ haplotypes were handled as single units for association and clustering, since linkage in the cohort was strong. Among under 450 genotyped donors of the cohort, an average of 235,054 unique TCR beta nucleotide sequences were sequenced per donor, about a sixth of them non-productive. Results and caveats for the whole study, not just this receptor: At a false discovery rate of 0.05, a later analysis linked some 17,000 TCR beta sequences to specific HLA alleles. A group of highly shared sequence variants was considered likely to be a technical artifact of the sequencing pipeline. In vitro tests confirmed that a few of the cytomegalovirus-associated TCR beta chains recognize cytomegalovirus antigens. In a later analysis, HLA-associated TCR beta chains showed more clonal expansion and lower generation probabilities than non-associated chains that were equally common. Most TCR sequences were observed very rarely across donors, whereas some public TCRs were present in many individuals. Because some donors lacked HLA typing at each locus, the association tests relied only on the typed subset. In a later analysis, several top co-occurrence clusters were reported to appear linked to parvovirus B19, influenza, CMV and Epstein-Barr virus. Presence/absence analyses assumed roughly uniform sequencing depth across donors, an assumption that may not hold. The 87-base-pair reads could not distinguish some IMGT-functional V segments, including TRBV6-2 and TRBV6-3, so those segments were excluded. The classifier was reported to diagnose cytomegalovirus status with high specificity and sensitivity in both the original cohort and the validation cohort. When HLA alleles, especially DR and DQ, strongly co-occurred, TCR associations were difficult to assign to individual alleles. In an earlier analysis of 587 of the donors, most TCR beta V segments appeared in productive rearrangements about 90% or about 30% of the time, broadly matching IMGT annotations. Because counts were too low, 15 or so rarely observed V segments, including chromosome 9 orphons, were excluded from the earlier analysis of some 540 of the donors. A further reported finding was that TCR beta sequences accurately predicted the HLA-A and HLA-B alleles for most subjects in the first cohort. For the cohort, immune exposure information was limited to CMV serostatus. Most CMV-associated TCR beta chains appeared to be HLA-restricted in a later analysis, and the HLA associations seemed to be driven largely by CMV exposure. The cohort was sequenced for TCR beta chains only, and without alpha or paired-chain data the features that could be detected were limited. In a later analysis, the rate of TCR association differed among HLA loci, with DRB1 alleles having the most associated TCRs and HLA-C alleles having the fewest. The study gave a list of some 150 TCR beta chains associated with cytomegalovirus. It was suggested by the authors that the approach could potentially be generalized to other disease states and immunological phenotypes. Compared with the roughly 600-donor mean, donors in an Asian-associated ancestry cluster had fewer N-insertions in productive TCRs, according to a later genetic analysis. Linkage disequilibrium might explain the correlated functional status among segregating V segments, but an unknown experimental factor could not be excluded. In a later genetic analysis, a missense DCLRE1C variant was associated with V-gene and J-gene trimming of TCR beta chains, and the association was replicated in an independent cohort.

In total, approximately 610 healthy bone marrow donors made up the cohort. All cohort members were sampled while nominally healthy, although unrecorded immune exposures were likely present. The donor tested CMV seronegative, placing the donor among the roughly 400 seronegative members of the cohort. Every donor gave a peripheral blood sample, and the peripheral blood mononuclear cells from that sample were used for TCR beta sequencing. The Qiagen DNeasy Blood Extraction Kit was used to extract genomic DNA from the blood cell samples. As for this clone: The clone's antigen remains unknown. Base qualities are not at hand, and no much larger clone is one base apart.

V was cut back by 5 bases and J by 0 bases, leaving a gap of 11 bases between them. Looking up the germline V gene yields CDR1 SGHVS and CDR2 FNYEAQ. The CDR3 sequence holds 15 residues, the cysteine and phenylalanine included. Only the CDR3 region is kept as DNA, spanning 45 bases read in frame from base 1. Library construction relied on the immunoSEQ multiplex PCR assay. The multiplex PCR relied on a mix of 60 forward primers for TCR Vbeta segments and 13 reverse primers for TCR Jbeta segments. The CDR3 region of rearranged TCR beta genes was amplified from genomic DNA by a multiplex PCR assay. On the Illumina HiSeq System, the amplified TCR beta libraries were sequenced as 87-base-pair reads. The authors' pipeline ran thus. In a later analysis, tens of millions of unique TCR beta chains were counted across the approximately 670 repertoires, and roughly 10 million of these chains were shared by at least two donors. To remove PCR and sequencing errors, raw reads were error-corrected and collapsed into unique sequences using a nearest-neighbor algorithm that merged closely related sequences. Alignment of CDR3 sequences to IMGT reference sequences was used to assign V, D and J gene segments. Each retained sequence needed at least a six-nucleotide match to both a V gene segment and a J gene segment. A rearrangement counted as productive if the CDR3 had no stop codons and remained in frame with V and J, and every other rearrangement counted as non-productive. CDR3 was defined by IMGT convention, running from the second conserved V-encoded cysteine to the conserved J-encoded phenylalanine. The earlier analysis of 587 of the donors excluded sequences that lacked an unambiguous match to a single V gene segment. In an earlier analysis of about 590 of the donors, a V segment was called functional when productive rearrangements were above 56.7%, and segregating when the standard deviation between donors exceeded 5%. To diagnose cytomegalovirus status from the catalog of TCR beta chain sequences, a statistical classification framework was built. In a later analysis, TCR nucleotide sequences were compared against IMGT/GENE-DB human TR gene sequences so that V and J genes could be assigned. Using the TCRdist pipeline, a later analysis assigned CDR3 sequences along with most-parsimonious VDJ recombination scenarios. In a later analysis, each TCR beta chain was defined by its CDR3 amino acid sequence together with its V-gene family, and reads without a unique V-gene family were excluded. A later analysis removed 550 to 700 highly shared, low-generation-probability nucleotide sequences to deal with suspected cross-contamination and a sequencing artifact. For each public chain, a later analysis derived a clonal expansion index from normalized ranks of inferred template counts within each repertoire. A later analysis computed generation probabilities with a VDJ recombination model fitted to out-of-frame rearrangements, and checked the results against IGoR. A later analysis scored TCR-TCR, TCR-HLA and TCR-CMV co-occurrence with hypergeometric tests, applying a repertoire-size bias correction to TCR pairs. In a later analysis, false discovery rates were estimated by permuting HLA or CMV assignments 20 times. In a later analysis, co-occurring TCRs were grouped using DBSCAN, with TCRdist sequence similarity added in when clustering inside HLA-allele-positive subsets. Repertoires with fewer than 30,000 or more than 120,000 public chains were left out of co-occurrence clustering, as were five repertoires with anomalous nucleotide sharing. The table was pulled from immuneACCESS by TCRdb, which kept in-frame rearrangements only. Such tables lose some clones; where checked, under half of the loss comes from unresolved V genes, and the rest has no known cause. V, J and clone size were drawn from that table, and D and trimming were deduced from the DNA. The sample contains 200,000 to 250,000 clones, approximately 80% of them found a single time. The ten biggest clones cover 0.5% to 0.7% of the sample.

The specimen sequenced was PBMCs. The sequence was obtained from a woman aged 40 to 50 in good health and CMV-seronegative. The chain links TRBV7-6 with TRBJ2-1; the D segment could be TRBD1, given 5 matching bases. The encoded CDR3 is CASSKRQSSYNEQFF. The DNA sequence is TGTGCCAGCAGCAAGCGACAGAGCTCCTACAATGAGCAGTTCTTC.